This TCR beta chain derives from a study of long-term antiretroviral therapy in people with HIV. After removal of 6 bases from V and 1 base from J, the junction contained 4 bases not matched to a gene. The CDR3 runs 14 residues. Looked up from germline, CDR1 is MNHEY and CDR2 is SVGAGI. One or more pre-ART and two or more post-ART PBMC samples were available from each donor. Samples were assayed with immunoSEQ v3.0 at survey level. Sequenced by immunoSEQ multiplex PCR; TCRdb stores in-frame clones only, minus some. Found here are 23,000 or so clones, around 84% of them singletons; the top ten hold approximately 20%.

This TCR came from a man aged 18-30 years with HIV. Sequencing was performed on unsorted PBMCs, taken 0.1 years before starting antiretroviral therapy. This rearrangement joins TRBV6-5 to TRBJ2-7, with TRBD1 matching over 9 bases. The CDR3 protein is CASRLGQGSYEQYF. As DNA, the CDR3 is TGTGCCAGCAGGCTGGGACAGGGATCCTACGAGCAGTACTTC.